This TCR beta chain was recorded in a study of OX40 agonist ivuxolimab in advanced cancers. Study summary: Administration of intravenous ivuxolimab to patients occurred every 2 weeks at 0.01 to 10 mg/kg. Under the entry rules, prior anti-PD-1, anti-PD-L1 or anti-CTLA-4 therapy was allowed, and around 40% had some. Points from the study as a whole: The authors also found low normalized T-cell clonal expansion in some nonresponders.

This CDR3 region has 12 residues. Germline lookup yields CDR1 SGHRS and CDR2 YFSETQ. Trimming cost V 4 bases and J 2 bases, with 6 bases left between them. Note on this clone: Antigen unknown.

Sampling times: baseline, cycle 4 day 1, cycle 7 day 1. Produced via immunoSEQ multiplex PCR; TCRdb's table is partial and in-frame only. The sample consists of about 62,000 clones, 85% to 95% of them appearing once. This sequence was found in an adult with an advanced solid tumor such as melanoma, head and neck, liver or kidney cancer. J is TRBJ1-1 and V is TRBV5-1; unclear D gene. The source was CD4+ or CD8+ T cells sorted from blood, collected in a trial of the OX40 agonist ivuxolimab. CDR3 DNA sequence: TGCGCCAGCAGCAGGGATAACACTGAAGCTTTCTTT. Its protein is CASSRDNTEAFF.